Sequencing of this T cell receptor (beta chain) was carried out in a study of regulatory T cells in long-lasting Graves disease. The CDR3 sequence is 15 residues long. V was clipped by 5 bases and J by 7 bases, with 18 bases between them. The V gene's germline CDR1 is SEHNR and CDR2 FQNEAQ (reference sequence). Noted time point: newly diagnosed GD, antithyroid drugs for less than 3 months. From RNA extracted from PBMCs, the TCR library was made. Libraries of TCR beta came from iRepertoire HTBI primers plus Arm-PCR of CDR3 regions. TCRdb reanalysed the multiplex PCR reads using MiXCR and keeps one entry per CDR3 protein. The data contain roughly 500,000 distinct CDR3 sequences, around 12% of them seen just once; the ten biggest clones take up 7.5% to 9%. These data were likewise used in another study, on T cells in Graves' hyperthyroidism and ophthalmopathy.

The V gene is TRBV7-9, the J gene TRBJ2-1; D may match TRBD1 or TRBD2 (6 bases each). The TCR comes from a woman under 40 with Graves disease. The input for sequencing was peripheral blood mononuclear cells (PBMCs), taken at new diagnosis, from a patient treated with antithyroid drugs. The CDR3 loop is CASSRFGGAGNEQFF. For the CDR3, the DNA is TGTGCCAGCAGCCGCTTCGGGGGCGCGGGAAATGAGCAGTTCTTC.